The source of this TCR beta chain is a study of T-cell reconstitution after alpha-beta-depleted transplantation in children. Germline V lookup: CDR1 SEHNR, CDR2 FQNEAQ (reference sequence). CDR3 length equals 14 residues. V shed 2 bases and J shed 2 bases, with 10 bases lying between them. Construction of the TCRbeta library involved unique molecular identifiers. MiXCR, applied by TCRdb to the PCR reads, yields one record per CDR3 protein. The sample lists about 540,000 distinct CDR3 sequences; about a sixth were seen once. This clonotype was picked up a small number of times. The clonotype comes from a human donor who donated a stem cell graft to a child with acute lymphoblastic leukemia. This chain links TRBV7-9 with TRBJ2-7; the D is unclear. The input for sequencing was PBMCs from the stem cell graft donor, taken from the stem cell graft. In DNA, the CDR3 is TGTGCCAGCAGCTTAAGCCTCATCCCCTACGAGCAGTACTTC. This codes for CASSLSLIPYEQYF.